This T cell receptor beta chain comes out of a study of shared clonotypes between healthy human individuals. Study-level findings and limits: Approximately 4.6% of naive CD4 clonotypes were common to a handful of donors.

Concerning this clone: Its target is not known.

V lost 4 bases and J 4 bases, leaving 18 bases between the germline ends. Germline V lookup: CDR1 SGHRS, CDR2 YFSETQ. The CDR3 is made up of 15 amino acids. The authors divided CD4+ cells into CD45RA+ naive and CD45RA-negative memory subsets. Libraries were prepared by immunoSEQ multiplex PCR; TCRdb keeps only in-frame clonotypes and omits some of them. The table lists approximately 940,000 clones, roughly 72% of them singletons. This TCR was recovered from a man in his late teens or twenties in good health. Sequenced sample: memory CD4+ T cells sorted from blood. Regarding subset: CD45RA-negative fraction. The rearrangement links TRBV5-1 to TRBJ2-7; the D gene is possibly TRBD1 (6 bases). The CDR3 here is CASSPTGLELYEQYF. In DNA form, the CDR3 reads TGCGCCAGCAGCCCTACAGGGTTGGAACTATACGAGCAGTACTTC.